This entry features one T cell receptor beta chain sequence. V was trimmed by 1 base and J by 1 base, leaving 10 bases between them. Germline V gives CDR1 LNHDA, CDR2 SQIVND (reference sequence). The CDR3 extends over 15 amino acids. These data come from a study of blood T cell repertoires in COVID-19. Study-wide background: T cells, B-cell-depleted T cells, or PBMCs supplied cDNA or gDNA.

The data were produced by immunoSEQ multiplex PCR, yet TCRdb's version contains in-frame clones alone and is incomplete. This table holds 200,000 to 250,000 clones, approximately 87% found once. This clonotype originated in a woman between 70 and 85 years old with active or convalescent COVID-19. The rearrangement joins TRBV19 to TRBJ2-5; weak D call: TRBD1 (5 bases). Input material: peripheral blood. CDR3 nucleotides: TGTGCCAGTAGTATAGCAAGGACACTCCAAGAGACCCAGTACTTC. This sequence encodes CASSIARTLQETQYF.